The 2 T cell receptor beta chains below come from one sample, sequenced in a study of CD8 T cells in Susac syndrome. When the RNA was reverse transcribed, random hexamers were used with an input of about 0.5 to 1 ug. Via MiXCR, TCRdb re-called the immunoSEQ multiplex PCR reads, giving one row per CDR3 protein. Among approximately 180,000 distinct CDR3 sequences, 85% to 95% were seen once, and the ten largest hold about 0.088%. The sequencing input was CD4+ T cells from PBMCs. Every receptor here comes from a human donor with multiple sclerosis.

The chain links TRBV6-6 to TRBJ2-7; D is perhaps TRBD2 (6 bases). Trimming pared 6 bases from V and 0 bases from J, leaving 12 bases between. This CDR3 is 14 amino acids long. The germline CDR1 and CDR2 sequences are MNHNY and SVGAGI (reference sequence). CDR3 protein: CASREGRSSYEQYF. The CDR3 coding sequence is TGTGCCAGCAGGGAGGGCAGGAGCTCCTACGAGCAGTACTTC.

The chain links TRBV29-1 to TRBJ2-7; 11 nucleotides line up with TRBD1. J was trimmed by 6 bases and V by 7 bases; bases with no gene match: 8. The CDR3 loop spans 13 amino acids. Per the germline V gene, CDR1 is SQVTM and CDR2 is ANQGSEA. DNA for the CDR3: TGCAGCGGCGGAACTGGGACAGGGGGCGAGCAGTACTTC. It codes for CSGGTGTGGEQYF.